Each of the 25 T cell receptor beta chains below was sequenced from the same sample in a study of technical replicates of blood from a handful of donors. TCRdb's table, derived via immunoSEQ multiplex PCR, lists solely in-frame clones and lacks some. The table shows some 76,000 clones, with 95% to 99% occurring only once. Input material: T cells isolated from PBMCs. Source of these receptors: a human donor in good health.

This clone was detected once. The chain is built from TRBV25-1 and TRBJ1-4, with D possibly being TRBD1 (5 bases). This CDR3 region has 15 residues. The V and J ends lost 7 bases and 5 bases respectively, with 17 bases between them. Looked up from germline, CDR1 is MGHDK and CDR2 is SYGVNS. CDR3 protein: CASKGFGGSNEKLFF. DNA of the CDR3: TGTGCCAGCAAGGGGTTCGGCGGGAGCAATGAAAAACTGTTTTTT.

The DNA of the CDR3 is TGTGCCATCAGGGCGGAAGGTGAAAAACTGTTTTTT. This codes for CAIRAEGEKLFF. The rearrangement links TRBV10-3 to TRBJ1-4; D not resolved. Germline CDR1 and CDR2: ENHRY and SYGVKD. With 6 bases removed from V and 7 bases from J, the gap between germline ends came to 9 bases. The CDR3 is 12 amino acids.

The sample holds one count of this clone. The chain uses TRBV11-3 and TRBJ2-1; 7 bases align to TRBD1. From germline, CDR1 is SGHNT and CDR2 YENEEA. The CDR3 sequence is 13 residues long. V trimming: 4 bases; J trimming: 10 bases; junction bases outside the gene matches: 7. CDR3 loop: CASSSLGGREQFF. DNA of the CDR3: TGTGCCAGCAGCTCCCTAGGGGGCCGCGAGCAGTTCTTC.

The chain combines TRBV9 with TRBJ2-7; perhaps TRBD2 as D (7 bases). The CDR3 runs 15 residues. Trimming shortened V by 0 bases and J by 2 bases, and 12 bases separated the two germline ends. Germline CDR1 SGDLS, CDR2 YYNGEE. CDR3 loop: CASSVGGGHTYEQYF. The CDR3 bases are TGTGCCAGCAGCGTAGGCGGGGGACACACCTACGAGCAGTACTTC.

The chain couples TRBV4-3 to TRBJ2-6; D is possibly TRBD2 (6 bases). The length of the CDR3 is 18 residues. Deletions cut 1 base from V and 0 bases from J, with 13 bases between. The germline V gene has CDR1 LGHNA and CDR2 YSLEER. Here the CDR3 reads CASSQAKEGPSGANVLTF. The CDR3 DNA is TGCGCCAGCAGCCAAGCTAAGGAGGGACCCTCTGGGGCCAACGTCCTGACTTTC.

This rearrangement joins TRBV5-6 to TRBJ2-7, with 7 nucleotides matching TRBD1. The CDR3 spans 12 residues. V was clipped by 3 bases and J by 4 bases; unmatched bases: 1. Germline V CDR1 and CDR2: SGHDT, YYEEEE. DNA for the CDR3: TGTGCCAGCAGCTACAGGGGTTACGAGCAGTACTTC. Its translation is CASSYRGYEQYF. The whole variable domain, filled in from reference TRBV5-6 and TRBJ2-7, reads DAGVTQSPTHLIKTRGQQVTLRCSPKSGHDTVSWYQQALGQGPQFIFQYYEEEERQRGNFPDRFSGHQFPNYSSELNVNALLLGDSALYLCASSYRGYEQYFGPGTRLTVT.

This sequence joins TRBV28 and TRBJ2-1, with no clear D. The CDR3 spans 16 residues. V was shortened by 6 bases and J by 0 bases, with 15 bases between the two germline ends. CDR1 and CDR2 (germline): MDHEN, SYDVKM. Written as DNA, the CDR3 is TGTGCCAGCAGCCAACAGATGATTAGCTCCTACAATGAGCAGTTCTTC. Amino acids: CASSQQMISSYNEQFF. Full variable domain (remainder filled in from reference TRBV28 and TRBJ2-1): DVKVTQSSRYLVKRTGEKVFLECVQDMDHENMFWYRQDPGLGLRLIYFSYDVKMKEKGDIPEGYSVSREKKERFSLILESASTNQTSMYLCASSQQMISSYNEQFFGPGTRLTVL.

The chain recombines TRBV30 with TRBJ1-1; TRBD1 might be the D (5 bases). The CDR3 totals 13 residues. The germline V and J ends were trimmed by 0 bases and 5 bases, with 10 bases remaining between them. The germline V gene has CDR1 GTSNPN and CDR2 SVGIG (reference sequence). The CDR3 bases are TGTGCCTGGAGTGTACCAGGGAGGACTGAAGCTTTCTTT. It encodes CAWSVPGRTEAFF.

This clone was found once. The V gene is TRBV10-3, the J gene TRBJ2-7, with a weak D call TRBD2 (5 bases). Germline V CDR1 and CDR2: ENHRY, SYGVKD. V lost 6 bases to trimming and J lost 6 bases, with 9 bases between them. The CDR3 runs to 11 residues. The CDR3 DNA reads TGTGCCATCAGCCAACTAGGCGAGCAGTACTTC. This codes for CAISQLGEQYF.

This clone was counted once. V usage is TRBV5-1 and J usage is TRBJ1-5; no clear D. Trimming shortened V by 1 base and J by 3 bases, and 14 bases separated the two germline ends. The CDR3 runs 16 residues. CDR1 and CDR2 (germline): SGHRS, YFSETQ. The CDR3 here is CASSLSGVGPNQPQHF. In nucleotides, the CDR3 is TGCGCCAGCAGCTTGTCCGGGGTAGGACCCAATCAGCCCCAGCATTTT.

The chain combines TRBV30 with TRBJ2-7; D is possibly TRBD1 (6 bases). Germline V gene data show CDR1 as GTSNPN and CDR2 as SVGIG (reference sequence). The CDR3 has 12 residues. Here the CDR3 DNA reads TGTGCGGGGACGGACAGCCCCTACGAGCAGTACTTC. Its protein is CAGTDSPYEQYF.

The table lists this clone with a count of one. The gene calls are TRBV19 and TRBJ2-2, with D maybe TRBD1 (5 bases). Trimming pared 7 bases from V and 5 bases from J, leaving 11 bases between. The CDR3 has 13 amino acids. Germline assignment: CDR1 LNHDA and CDR2 SQIVND (reference sequence). The CDR3 DNA reads as TGTGCCAGTATGAAGGGGCTAACCGGGGAGCTGTTTTTT. Protein product: CASMKGLTGELFF. The complete variable domain, with remaining parts taken from reference TRBV19 and TRBJ2-2, reads DGGITQSPKYLFRKEGQNVTLSCEQNLNHDAMYWYRQDPGQGLRLIYYSQIVNDFQKGDIAEGYSVSREKKESFPLTVTSAQKNPTAFYLCASMKGLTGELFFGEGSRLTVL.

Remarks on this clone: One junction end does not reproduce the germline sequence, and a read error may be involved. J is TRBJ2-5 and V is TRBV7-9; 7 bases are a match to TRBD2. Germline CDR1 reads SEHNR; CDR2 reads FQNEAQ (reference sequence). This CDR3 contains 15 residues. This CDR3 reads CASSLFAGDQETQYF. CDR3 coding DNA: TGTGCCAGCAGCTTATTCGCGGGGGACCAGGAGACCCAGTACTTC.

The CDR3 spells CASNRGMGQETQYF. The CDR3 DNA reads TGTGCCAGCAACAGGGGAATGGGCCAAGAGACCCAGTACTTC. The genes are TRBV6-5 and TRBJ2-5, with 7 positions matching TRBD1. The CDR3 is made up of 14 amino acids. Looked up from germline, CDR1 is MNHEY and CDR2 is SVGAGI. V lost 7 bases, J lost 1 base, and 6 bases stayed unmatched.

The chain recombines TRBV13 with TRBJ2-1; TRBD1 is a possible D gene (6 bases). The CDR3 runs 15 residues. The V gene's germline CDR1 is PRHDT and CDR2 FYEKMQ (reference sequence). Trimming pared 2 bases from V and 7 bases from J, leaving 15 bases between. The CDR3: CASSLRAQGRNEQFF. CDR3 DNA: TGTGCCAGCAGCTTAAGGGCACAGGGAAGAAATGAGCAGTTCTTC. The full variable domain, rest sourced from reference TRBV13 and TRBJ2-1, is AAGVIQSPRHLIKEKRETATLKCYPIPRHDTVYWYQQGPGQDPQFLISFYEKMQSDKGSIPDRFSAQQFSDYHSELNMSSLELGDSALYFCASSLRAQGRNEQFFGPGTRLTVL.

V and J are TRBV7-9 and TRBJ2-1; 9 nucleotides agree with TRBD1. Unmatched junction bases numbered 7, after V lost 3 bases and J lost 7 bases. This CDR3 is built from 15 residues. Germline V gives CDR1 SEHNR, CDR2 FQNEAQ (reference sequence). DNA for the CDR3: TGTGCCAGCAGCTTCCCCGGACAGGGGTCGAATGAGCAGTTCTTC. It is translated as CASSFPGQGSNEQFF.

The rearrangement uses TRBV29-1 and TRBJ2-3; 9 nucleotides line up with TRBD2. The trim removed 6 bases at V and 6 bases at J, leaving 13 bases unmatched. The CDR3 is 15 residues long. Germline V gene lookup returns CDR1 SQVTM and CDR2 ANQGSEA. DNA of the CDR3: TGCAGCGTGGCCCCCGCAGCGGGAGGCTTGGATACGCAGTATTTT. This sequence encodes CSVAPAAGGLDTQYF.

This chain connects TRBV28 to TRBJ1-5, with D hard to call. There are 11 residues in the CDR3. Trimming removed 5 bases from V and 7 bases from J, with 6 bases in between. CDR1 and CDR2 from the germline V gene are MDHEN and SYDVKM. The CDR3 loop reads CASSDGQPQHF. The CDR3 DNA sequence: TGTGCCAGCAGTGACGGGCAGCCCCAGCATTTT.

V is TRBV4-1 and J is TRBJ2-3; D may be TRBD2 (5 bases). CDR3 size: 15 residues. Germline V gene lookup returns CDR1 MGHRA and CDR2 YSYEKL. V lost 1 base, J lost 2 bases, and 10 bases lay in between. The CDR3 nucleotides read TGCGCCAGCAGCCAAGTTCGCCTAGCCACAGATACGCAGTATTTT. This sequence encodes CASSQVRLATDTQYF.

The V and J genes are TRBV30 and TRBJ2-2, with 10 positions matching TRBD2. Germline CDR1 is GTSNPN and CDR2 is SVGIG (reference sequence). Trimming removed 4 bases from V and 3 bases from J; junction bases left unmatched: 14. This CDR3 is 18 amino acids long. Written as DNA, the CDR3 is TGTGCCTGGAAGGCTAGCGGGAGCTTTATTAGGGACACCGGGGAGCTGTTTTTT. This gives the protein CAWKASGSFIRDTGELFF.

The V gene is TRBV6-6, the J gene TRBJ1-4, with a possible D match to TRBD1 (5 bases). The CDR3 is made up of 16 amino acids. V was pared by 6 bases and J by 0 bases, with 14 bases between. Germline V gene sequence: CDR1 MNHNY, CDR2 SVGAGI (reference sequence). In DNA, the CDR3 is TGTGCCAGCAGCTCTCCCGACAGTGCAACTAATGAAAAACTGTTTTTT. Its translation is CASSSPDSATNEKLFF.

This clone appeared once. The rearrangement links TRBV7-8 to TRBJ2-7; D unresolved. Deletions cut 1 base from V and 0 bases from J, with 19 bases between. Germline assignment: CDR1 SGHVS and CDR2 FQNEAQ. There are 18 residues in the CDR3. The CDR3 sequence is CASSLDRARGGSSYEQYF. CDR3 nucleotide sequence: TGTGCCAGCAGCTTAGATCGCGCCCGTGGTGGTAGCTCCTACGAGCAGTACTTC.

This clone appeared once. The chain is built from TRBV28 and TRBJ2-2, with a possible D match to TRBD1 (5 bases). Trimming took off 6 bases at V and 0 bases at J, with 23 bases between the two ends. The CDR3 totals 19 residues. Germline CDR1 MDHEN, CDR2 SYDVKM. CDR3 loop: CASSPYLRETRSNTGELFF. For the CDR3, the DNA is TGTGCCAGCAGCCCCTATCTCAGGGAAACGAGGTCGAACACCGGGGAGCTGTTTTTT.

V usage is TRBV29-1 and J usage is TRBJ2-1, with 7 bases aligning to TRBD2. Germline loops: CDR1 SQVTM, CDR2 ANQGSEA. V was clipped by 6 bases and J by 0 bases; unmatched bases: 11. This CDR3 is built from 16 residues. CDR3 protein: CSVSNLAVSSYNEQFF. CDR3 DNA sequence: TGCAGCGTCTCCAATCTAGCGGTCAGCTCCTACAATGAGCAGTTCTTC.

V gene TRBV19 combines with J gene TRBJ1-4; TRBD1 agrees at 10 bases. Trimming cost V 8 bases and J 8 bases; bases outside gene matches: 5. Looked up from germline, CDR1 is LNHDA and CDR2 is SQIVND (reference sequence). CDR3 length: 13 residues. The CDR3 sequence is CASQTGGVEKLFF. CDR3 nucleotide sequence: TGTGCCAGTCAGACAGGGGGCGTAGAAAAACTGTTTTTT.